These 7 T cell receptor gamma chains came from one sample sequenced in a study of γδ T cells in repeated Plasmodium falciparum infection. Flow sorting of PBMC yielded separate Vgamma9/Vdelta2+ and Vdelta2-negative gammadelta T cell populations for bulk repertoire analysis. TCRdb reanalysed the multiplex PCR reads with CATT. The sample includes roughly 13,000 gamma-chain clones, approximately 1.5% of them seen just once. The sample comprised gamma-delta T cells from blood. These TCRs come from a pool of human donors (malaria-infected and uninfected, not separated).

Remarks on this clone: A far larger clone is one nucleotide away, so this likely arose from a read error. Other DNA sequences from this sample encode an identical CDR3 as well. The rearrangement joins TRGV9 to TRGJP. TCRdb leaves out the J gene; it was filled in here by matching the DNA to germline. The CDR3 consists of 18 residues. Germline-derived CDR1 and CDR2 are GITISATS and ISYDGTV (reference sequence). V gave up 6 bases and J gave up 2 bases; unmatched junction bases: 10. The CDR3 DNA reads as TGTGCCTTGTGGCAAGTGAGCCGGCAAGAGTTGGGCAAAAAAATCAAGGTATTT. It is translated as CALWQVSRQELGKKIKVF.

This clone appeared many times. Translating this DNA gives a protein that differs at residue 4 from the TCRdb one, which belongs to a much larger clone; a read error is likely, and the protein shown is this translation. This chain links TRGV4 with TRGJ1 or TRGJ2. The J gene, missing from TCRdb, was assigned here through DNA to germline matching. CDR3 length: 13 residues. The V gene's germline CDR1 is EGSTGY and CDR2 YDSYTSSV. The chain's CDR3 is CATRDGLYYKKLF. The CDR3, as DNA: TGTGCCACCCGGGATGGATTGTATTATAAGAAACTCTTT.

Turning to this clone: TCRdb lists the protein of a much larger clone for this DNA, which differs at residue 11, so this is likely a read error; the protein given here is translated from the DNA itself. V gene TRGV9 combines with J gene TRGJP. Here the J gene came from matching the DNA to germline, since TCRdb omits it. Germline CDR1 reads GITISATS; CDR2 reads ISYDGTV (reference sequence). The CDR3 sequence is 17 residues long. The CDR3 protein is CALWEVKPELDKKIKVF. Written as DNA, the CDR3 is TGTGCCTTGTGGGAGGTGAAGCCAGAGTTGGACAAAAAAATCAAGGTATTT.

This clone was seen repeatedly, ten times or more. TCRdb's protein, taken from a much larger clone, differs from this DNA's translation at residue 3, likely owing to a read error; the protein displayed comes from the DNA. V gene TRGV3 combines with J gene TRGJ1 or TRGJ2. The germline V gene encodes CDR1 VTNTFY and CDR2 YDVSTARD (reference sequence). The CDR3 loop spans 13 amino acids. DNA of the CDR3: TGTGCCCCCTGGGACAGGCCGGGATATAAGAAACTCTTT. Its translation is CAPWDRPGYKKLF.

Many counts were recorded for this clone. This is likely an artifact of a read error, given a far larger clone one base away. Other DNA sequences in this specimen translate into the identical CDR3. The gene calls are TRGV9 and TRGJ1 or TRGJ2. From germline, CDR1 is GITISATS and CDR2 ISYDGTV (reference sequence). CDR3 length: 14 amino acids. V lost 2 bases, J lost 7 bases, and 11 bases stayed unmatched. CDR3 in DNA: TGTGCCTTGTGGGAGGCCCACCCTTACTATAAGAAACTCTTT. Its translation is CALWEAHPYYKKLF.

Comment on this clone: TCRdb has a much larger clone's protein, which differs at residue 3 from the translation of this DNA, likely because of a read error; what is shown is the protein translated from the DNA. The chain employs TRGV9 and TRGJP. The CDR3 length is 17 residues. Per germline, CDR1 GITISATS and CDR2 ISYDGTV (reference sequence). The CDR3: CASWDPAQELGKKIKVF. The DNA for the CDR3 is TGTGCCTCGTGGGACCCCGCCCAAGAGTTGGGCAAAAAAATCAAGGTATTT.

The V and J genes are TRGV5 and TRGJP1. No J gene was available from TCRdb, and it was assigned here by a germline match of the DNA. Germline V CDR1 and CDR2: VINAFY, YDVSNSKD. This CDR3 region has 15 residues. The V and J ends lost 3 bases and 15 bases, in that order; junction bases with no gene match: 19. CDR3 protein: CATWDLTGGQKIKIF. The DNA of the CDR3 is TGTGCCACCTGGGACCTCACTGGTGGGCAAAAAATCAAGATATTT.